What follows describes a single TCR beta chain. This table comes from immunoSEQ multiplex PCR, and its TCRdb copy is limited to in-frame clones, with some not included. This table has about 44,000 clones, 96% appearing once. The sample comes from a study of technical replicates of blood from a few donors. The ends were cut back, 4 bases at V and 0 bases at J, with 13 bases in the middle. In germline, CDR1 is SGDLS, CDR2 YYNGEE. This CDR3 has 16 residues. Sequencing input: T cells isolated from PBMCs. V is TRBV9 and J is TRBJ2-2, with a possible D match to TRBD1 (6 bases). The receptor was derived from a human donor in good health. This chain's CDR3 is CASSPDGTPNTGELFF. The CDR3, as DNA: TGTGCCAGCAGCCCAGACGGGACACCGAACACCGGGGAGCTGTTTTTT.